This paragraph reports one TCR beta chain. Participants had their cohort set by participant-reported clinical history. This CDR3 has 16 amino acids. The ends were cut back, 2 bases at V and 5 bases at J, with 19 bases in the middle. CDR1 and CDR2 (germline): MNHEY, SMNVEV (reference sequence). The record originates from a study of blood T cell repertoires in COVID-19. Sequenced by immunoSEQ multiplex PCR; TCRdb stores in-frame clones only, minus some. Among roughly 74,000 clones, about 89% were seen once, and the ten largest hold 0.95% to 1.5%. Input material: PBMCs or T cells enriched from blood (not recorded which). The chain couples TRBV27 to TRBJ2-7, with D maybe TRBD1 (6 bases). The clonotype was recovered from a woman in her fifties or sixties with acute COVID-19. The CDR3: CASSLLPPGQLNEQYF. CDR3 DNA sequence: TGTGCCAGCAGTTTACTACCTCCCGGACAGTTGAACGAGCAGTACTTC.